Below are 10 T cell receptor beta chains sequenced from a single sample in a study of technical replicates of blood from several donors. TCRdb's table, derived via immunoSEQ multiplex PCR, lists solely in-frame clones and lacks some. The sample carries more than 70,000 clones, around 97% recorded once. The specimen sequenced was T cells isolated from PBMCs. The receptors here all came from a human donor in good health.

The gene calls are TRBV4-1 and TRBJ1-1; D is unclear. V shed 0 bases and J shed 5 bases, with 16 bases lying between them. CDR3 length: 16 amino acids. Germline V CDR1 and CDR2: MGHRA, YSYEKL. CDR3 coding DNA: TGCGCCAGCAGCCAAGAAGAACCGAATTTAGCGACTGAAGCTTTCTTT. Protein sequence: CASSQEEPNLATEAFF.

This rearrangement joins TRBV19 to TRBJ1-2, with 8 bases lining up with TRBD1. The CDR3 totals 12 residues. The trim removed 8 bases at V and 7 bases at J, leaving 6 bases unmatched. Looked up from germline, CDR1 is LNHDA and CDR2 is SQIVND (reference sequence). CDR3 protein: CASETGALGYTF. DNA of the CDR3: TGTGCCAGTGAGACAGGGGCTCTTGGCTACACCTTC.

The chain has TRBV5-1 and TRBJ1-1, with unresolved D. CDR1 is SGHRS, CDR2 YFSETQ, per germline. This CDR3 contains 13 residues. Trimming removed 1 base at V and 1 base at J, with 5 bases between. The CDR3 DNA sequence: TGCGCCAGCAGCTTGACCGGGAACACTGAAGCTTTCTTT. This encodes CASSLTGNTEAFF.

The CDR3 reads CSVEMPGSRGYTF. As DNA, the CDR3 is TGCAGCGTTGAAATGCCCGGTTCGAGAGGCTACACCTTC. This chain links TRBV29-1 with TRBJ1-2; D not certain. This CDR3 spans 13 amino acids. Germline V CDR1 and CDR2: SQVTM, ANQGSEA. V was shortened by 2 bases and J by 8 bases, with 15 bases between the two germline ends.

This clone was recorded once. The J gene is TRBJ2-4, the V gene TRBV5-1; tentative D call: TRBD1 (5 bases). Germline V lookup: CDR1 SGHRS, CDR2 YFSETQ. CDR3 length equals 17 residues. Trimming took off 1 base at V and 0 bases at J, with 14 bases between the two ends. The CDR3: CASSLNDSYLAKNIQYF. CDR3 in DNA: TGCGCCAGCAGCTTGAATGACAGCTACCTAGCCAAAAACATTCAGTACTTC.

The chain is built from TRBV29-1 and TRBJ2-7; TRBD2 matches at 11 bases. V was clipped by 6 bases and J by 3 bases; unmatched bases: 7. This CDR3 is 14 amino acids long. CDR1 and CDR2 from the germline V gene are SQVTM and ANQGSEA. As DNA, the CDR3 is TGCAGCGTAGTAGCGGGAGGGCCTAGCTACGAGCAGTACTTC. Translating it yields CSVVAGGPSYEQYF.

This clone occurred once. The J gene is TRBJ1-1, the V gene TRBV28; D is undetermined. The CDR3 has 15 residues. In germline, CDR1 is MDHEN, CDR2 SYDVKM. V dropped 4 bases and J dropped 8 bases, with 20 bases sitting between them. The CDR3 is CASSSHATGGMEAFF. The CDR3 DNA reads TGTGCCAGCAGTTCACACGCAACGGGTGGTATGGAAGCTTTCTTT.

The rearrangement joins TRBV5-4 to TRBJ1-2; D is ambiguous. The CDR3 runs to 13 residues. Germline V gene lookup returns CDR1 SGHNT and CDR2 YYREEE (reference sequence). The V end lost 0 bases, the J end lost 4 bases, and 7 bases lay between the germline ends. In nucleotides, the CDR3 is TGTGCCAGCAGCTTGGAAAAAGCCTATGGCTACACCTTC. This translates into CASSLEKAYGYTF.

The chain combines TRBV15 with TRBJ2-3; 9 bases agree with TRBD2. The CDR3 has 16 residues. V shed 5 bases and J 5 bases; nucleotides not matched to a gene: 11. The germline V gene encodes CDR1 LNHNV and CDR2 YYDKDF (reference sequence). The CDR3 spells CATSGGWTSEGDTQYF. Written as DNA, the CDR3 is TGTGCCACCAGCGGAGGGTGGACTAGCGAGGGAGATACGCAGTATTTT. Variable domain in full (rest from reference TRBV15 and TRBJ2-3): DAMVIQNPRYQVTQFGKPVTLSCSQTLNHNVMYWYQQKSSQAPKLLFHYYDKDFNNEADTPDNFQSRRPNTSFCFLDIRSPGLGDTAMYLCATSGGWTSEGDTQYFGPGTRLTVL.

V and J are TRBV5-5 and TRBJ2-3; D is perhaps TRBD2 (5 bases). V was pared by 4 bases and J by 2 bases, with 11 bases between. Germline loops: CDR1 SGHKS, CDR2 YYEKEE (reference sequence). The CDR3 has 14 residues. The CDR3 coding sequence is TGTGCCAGCAGCGCCACGGGGTACACAGATACGCAGTATTTT. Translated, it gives CASSATGYTDTQYF.